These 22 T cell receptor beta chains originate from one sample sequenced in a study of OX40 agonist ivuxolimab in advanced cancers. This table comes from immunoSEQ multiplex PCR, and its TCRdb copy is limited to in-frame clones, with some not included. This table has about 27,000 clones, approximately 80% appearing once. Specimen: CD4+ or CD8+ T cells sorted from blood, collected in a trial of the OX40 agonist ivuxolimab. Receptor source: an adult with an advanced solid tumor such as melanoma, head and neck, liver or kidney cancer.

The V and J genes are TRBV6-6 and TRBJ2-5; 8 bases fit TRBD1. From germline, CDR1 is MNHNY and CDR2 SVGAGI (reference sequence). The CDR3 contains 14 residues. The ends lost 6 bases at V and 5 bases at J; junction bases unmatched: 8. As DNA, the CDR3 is TGTGCCAGCAGCCTCCAGGGGGCGCAGGAGACCCAGTACTTC. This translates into CASSLQGAQETQYF.

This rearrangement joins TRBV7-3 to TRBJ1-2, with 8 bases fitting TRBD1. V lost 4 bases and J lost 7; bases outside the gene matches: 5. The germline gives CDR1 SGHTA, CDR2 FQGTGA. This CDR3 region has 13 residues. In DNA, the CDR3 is TGTGCCAGCAGCTCCCGGACAGGGTCTGGCTACACCTTC. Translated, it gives CASSSRTGSGYTF.

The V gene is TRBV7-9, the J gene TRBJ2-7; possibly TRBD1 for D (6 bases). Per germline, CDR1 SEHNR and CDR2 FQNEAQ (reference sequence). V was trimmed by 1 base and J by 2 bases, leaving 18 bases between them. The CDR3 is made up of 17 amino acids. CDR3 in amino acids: CASSLEKGPGDTYEQYF. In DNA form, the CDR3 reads TGTGCCAGCAGCTTAGAAAAGGGACCCGGGGACACCTACGAGCAGTACTTC.

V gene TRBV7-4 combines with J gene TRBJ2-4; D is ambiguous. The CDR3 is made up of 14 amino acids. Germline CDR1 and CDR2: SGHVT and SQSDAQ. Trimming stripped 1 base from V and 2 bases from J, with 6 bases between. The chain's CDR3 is CASSLDSPKNIQYF. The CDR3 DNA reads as TGTGCCAGCAGCTTAGACTCCCCCAAAAACATTCAGTACTTC.

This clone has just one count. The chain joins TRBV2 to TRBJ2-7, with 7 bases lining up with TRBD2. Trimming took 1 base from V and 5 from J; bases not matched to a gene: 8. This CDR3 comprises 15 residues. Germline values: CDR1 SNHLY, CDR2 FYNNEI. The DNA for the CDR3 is TGTGCCAGCAGTGAAGGCGGCGACGGGACTAACGAGCAGTACTTC. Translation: CASSEGGDGTNEQYF.

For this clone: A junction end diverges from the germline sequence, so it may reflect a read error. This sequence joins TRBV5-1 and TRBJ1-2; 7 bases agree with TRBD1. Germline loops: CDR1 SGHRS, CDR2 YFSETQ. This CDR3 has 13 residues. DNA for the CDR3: TGTGCCAGCAGCCTTCAGGGGGTCTATGGCTACACCTTC. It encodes CASSLQGVYGYTF.

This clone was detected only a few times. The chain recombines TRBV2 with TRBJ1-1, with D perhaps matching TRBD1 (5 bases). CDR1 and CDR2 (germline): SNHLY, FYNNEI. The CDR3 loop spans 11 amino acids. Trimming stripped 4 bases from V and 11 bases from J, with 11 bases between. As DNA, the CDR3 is TGTGCCAGCAGTGTGGGGGATGAGGCTTTCTTT. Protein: CASSVGDEAFF.

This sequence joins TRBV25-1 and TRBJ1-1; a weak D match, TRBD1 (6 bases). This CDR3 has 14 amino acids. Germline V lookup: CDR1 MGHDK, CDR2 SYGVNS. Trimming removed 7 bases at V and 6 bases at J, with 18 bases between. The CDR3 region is CASTRGTSWPEAFF. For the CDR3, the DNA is TGTGCCAGCACTAGGGGGACTAGTTGGCCTGAAGCTTTCTTT. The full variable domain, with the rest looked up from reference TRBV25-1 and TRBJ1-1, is EADIYQTPRYLVIGTGKKITLECSQTMGHDKMYWYQQDPGMELHLIHYSYGVNSTEKGDLSSESTVSRIRTEHFPLTLESARPSHTSQYLCASTRGTSWPEAFFGQGTRLTVV.

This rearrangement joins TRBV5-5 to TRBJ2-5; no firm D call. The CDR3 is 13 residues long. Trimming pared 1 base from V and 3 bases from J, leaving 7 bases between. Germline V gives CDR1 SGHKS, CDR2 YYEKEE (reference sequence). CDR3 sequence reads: CASSLPDKETQYF. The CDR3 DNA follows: TGTGCCAGCAGCTTGCCAGACAAAGAGACCCAGTACTTC.

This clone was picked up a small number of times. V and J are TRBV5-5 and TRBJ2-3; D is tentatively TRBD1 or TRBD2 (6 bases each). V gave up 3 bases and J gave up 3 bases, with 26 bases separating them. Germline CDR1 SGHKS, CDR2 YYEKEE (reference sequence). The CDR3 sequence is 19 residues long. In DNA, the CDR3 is TGTGCCAGCAGCTCGGGGGCCCCACCTTACCTCACCCTAACAGATACGCAGTATTTT. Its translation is CASSSGAPPYLTLTDTQYF.

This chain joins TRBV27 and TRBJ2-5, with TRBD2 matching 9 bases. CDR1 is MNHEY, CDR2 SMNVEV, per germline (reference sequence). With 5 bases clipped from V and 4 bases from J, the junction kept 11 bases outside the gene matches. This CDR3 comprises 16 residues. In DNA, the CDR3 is TGTGCCAGCAGTCCTTTCCGCGGGGGGGCCCGAGAGACCCAGTACTTC. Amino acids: CASSPFRGGARETQYF.

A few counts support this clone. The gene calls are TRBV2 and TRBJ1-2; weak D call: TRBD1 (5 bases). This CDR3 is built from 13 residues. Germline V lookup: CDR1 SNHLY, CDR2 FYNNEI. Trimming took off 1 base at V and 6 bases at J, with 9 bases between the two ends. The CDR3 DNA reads TGTGCCAGCAGTGAAGTTCGGGGCCATGGCTACACCTTC. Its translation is CASSEVRGHGYTF.

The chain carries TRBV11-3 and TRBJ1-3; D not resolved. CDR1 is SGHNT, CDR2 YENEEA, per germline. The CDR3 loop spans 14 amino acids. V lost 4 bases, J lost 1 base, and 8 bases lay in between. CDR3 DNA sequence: TGTGCCAGCAGCTCTGGGCCTTCTGGAAACACCATATATTTT. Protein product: CASSSGPSGNTIYF.

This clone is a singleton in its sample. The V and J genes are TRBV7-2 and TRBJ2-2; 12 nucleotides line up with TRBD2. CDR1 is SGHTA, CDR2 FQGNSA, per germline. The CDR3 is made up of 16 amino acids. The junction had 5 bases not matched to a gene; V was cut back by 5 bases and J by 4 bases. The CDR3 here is CASSLRTSGVTGELFF. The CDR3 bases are TGTGCCAGCAGCCTCCGGACTAGCGGGGTCACCGGGGAGCTGTTTTTT.

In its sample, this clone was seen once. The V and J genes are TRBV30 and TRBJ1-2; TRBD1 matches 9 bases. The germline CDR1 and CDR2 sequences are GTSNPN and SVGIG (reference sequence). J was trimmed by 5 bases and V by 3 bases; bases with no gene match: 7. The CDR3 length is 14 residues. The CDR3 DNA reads TGTGCCTGGAGAGGGACAGGGAGGGTTTATGGCTACACCTTC. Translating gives CAWRGTGRVYGYTF.

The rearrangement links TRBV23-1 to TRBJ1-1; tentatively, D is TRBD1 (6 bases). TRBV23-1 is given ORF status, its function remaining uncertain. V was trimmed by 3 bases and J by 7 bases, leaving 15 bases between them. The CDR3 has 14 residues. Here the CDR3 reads CASSHLTDSREAFF. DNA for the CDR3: TGCGCCAGCAGTCACCTAACGGACAGCCGTGAAGCTTTCTTT.

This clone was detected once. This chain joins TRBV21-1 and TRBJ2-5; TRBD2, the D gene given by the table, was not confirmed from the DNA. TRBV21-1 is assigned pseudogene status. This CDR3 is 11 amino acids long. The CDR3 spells CASSRRETQYF. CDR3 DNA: TGTGCCAGCAGCCGCCGGGAGACCCAGTACTTC.

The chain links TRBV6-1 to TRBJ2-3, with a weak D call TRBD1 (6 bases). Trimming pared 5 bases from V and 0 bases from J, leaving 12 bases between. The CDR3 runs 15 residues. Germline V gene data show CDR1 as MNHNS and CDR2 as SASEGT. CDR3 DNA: TGTGCCAGCAGTTCACAGGGCCTTAGCACAGATACGCAGTATTTT. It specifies CASSSQGLSTDTQYF.

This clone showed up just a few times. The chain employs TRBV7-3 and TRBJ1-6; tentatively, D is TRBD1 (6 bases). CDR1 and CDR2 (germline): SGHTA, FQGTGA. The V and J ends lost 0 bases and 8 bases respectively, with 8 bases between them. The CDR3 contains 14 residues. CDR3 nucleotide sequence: TGTGCCAGCAGCTTAACAAGACAGGATTCACCCCTCCACTTT. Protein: CASSLTRQDSPLHF.

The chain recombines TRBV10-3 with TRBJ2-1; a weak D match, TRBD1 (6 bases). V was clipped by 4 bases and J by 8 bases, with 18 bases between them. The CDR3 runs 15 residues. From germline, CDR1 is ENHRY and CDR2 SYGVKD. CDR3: CAISGDRIDIDEQFF. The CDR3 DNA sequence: TGTGCCATCAGTGGTGACAGGATTGATATCGATGAGCAGTTCTTC.

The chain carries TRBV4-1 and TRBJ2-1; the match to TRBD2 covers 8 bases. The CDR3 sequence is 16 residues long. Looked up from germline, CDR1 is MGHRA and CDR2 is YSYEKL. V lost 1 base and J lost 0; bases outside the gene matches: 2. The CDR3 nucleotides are TGCGCCAGCAGCCAAGCCCGGGGGGGCTCCTACAATGAGCAGTTCTTC. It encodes CASSQARGGSYNEQFF.

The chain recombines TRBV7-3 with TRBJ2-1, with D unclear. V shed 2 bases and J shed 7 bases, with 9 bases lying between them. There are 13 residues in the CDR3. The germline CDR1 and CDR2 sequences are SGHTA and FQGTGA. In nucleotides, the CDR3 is TGTGCCAGCAGCTTAGGTGGCAAAAATGAGCAGTTCTTC. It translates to CASSLGGKNEQFF.